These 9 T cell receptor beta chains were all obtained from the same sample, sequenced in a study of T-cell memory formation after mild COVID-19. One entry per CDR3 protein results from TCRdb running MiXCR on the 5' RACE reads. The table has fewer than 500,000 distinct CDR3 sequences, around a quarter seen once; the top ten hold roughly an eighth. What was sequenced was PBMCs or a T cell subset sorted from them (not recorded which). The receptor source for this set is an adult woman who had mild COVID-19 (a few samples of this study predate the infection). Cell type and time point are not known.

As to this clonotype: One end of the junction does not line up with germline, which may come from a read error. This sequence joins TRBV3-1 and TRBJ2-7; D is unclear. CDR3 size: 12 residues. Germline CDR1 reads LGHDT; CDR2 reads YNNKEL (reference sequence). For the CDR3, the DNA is TGTGCCAGCAGCCAAGGGGAAGGAACAAACCACTTC. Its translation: CASSQGEGTNHF.

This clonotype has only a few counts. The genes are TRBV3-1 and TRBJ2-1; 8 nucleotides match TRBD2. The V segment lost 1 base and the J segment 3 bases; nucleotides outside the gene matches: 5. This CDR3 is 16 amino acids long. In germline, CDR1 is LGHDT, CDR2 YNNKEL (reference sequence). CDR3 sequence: CASSQAGGFGYNEQFF. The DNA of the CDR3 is TGTGCCAGCAGCCAAGCGGGAGGGTTCGGCTACAATGAGCAGTTCTTC.

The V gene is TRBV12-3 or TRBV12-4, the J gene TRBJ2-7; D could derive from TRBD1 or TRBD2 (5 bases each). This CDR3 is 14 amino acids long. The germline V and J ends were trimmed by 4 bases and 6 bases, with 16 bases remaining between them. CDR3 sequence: CASSWDPRGLEQYF. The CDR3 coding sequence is TGTGCCAGCAGTTGGGACCCTCGCGGACTCGAGCAGTACTTC.

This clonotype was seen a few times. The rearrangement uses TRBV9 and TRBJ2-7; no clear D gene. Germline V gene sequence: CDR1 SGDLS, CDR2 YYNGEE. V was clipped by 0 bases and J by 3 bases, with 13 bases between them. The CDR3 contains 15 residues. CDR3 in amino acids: CASSVGAPPLYEQYF. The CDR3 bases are TGTGCCAGCAGCGTAGGGGCCCCTCCCCTCTACGAGCAGTACTTC.

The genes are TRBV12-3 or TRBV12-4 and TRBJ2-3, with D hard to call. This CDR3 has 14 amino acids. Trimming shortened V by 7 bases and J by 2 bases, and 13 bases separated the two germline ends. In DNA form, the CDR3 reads TGTGCCAGCACCCGAGGTCCTGACACAGATACGCAGTATTTT. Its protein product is CASTRGPDTDTQYF.

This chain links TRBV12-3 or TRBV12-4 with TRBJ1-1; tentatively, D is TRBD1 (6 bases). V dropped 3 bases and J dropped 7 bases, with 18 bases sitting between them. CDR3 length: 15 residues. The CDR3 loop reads CASSFLWGGPDEAFF. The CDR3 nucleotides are TGTGCCAGCAGTTTCCTATGGGGGGGGCCGGATGAAGCTTTCTTT.

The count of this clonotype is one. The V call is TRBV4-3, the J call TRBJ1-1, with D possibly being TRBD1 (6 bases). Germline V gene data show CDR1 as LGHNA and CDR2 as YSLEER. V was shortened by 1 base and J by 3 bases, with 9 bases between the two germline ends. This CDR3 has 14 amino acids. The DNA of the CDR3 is TGCGCCAGCAGCCAAGGACAGGCGGACACTGAAGCTTTCTTT. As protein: CASSQGQADTEAFF.

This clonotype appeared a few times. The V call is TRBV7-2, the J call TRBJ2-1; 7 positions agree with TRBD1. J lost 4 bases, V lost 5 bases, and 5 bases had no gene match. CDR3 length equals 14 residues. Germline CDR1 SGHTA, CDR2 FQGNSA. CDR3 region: CASSLTTGYNEQFF. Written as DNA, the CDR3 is TGTGCCAGCAGCCTAACGACAGGGTACAATGAGCAGTTCTTC. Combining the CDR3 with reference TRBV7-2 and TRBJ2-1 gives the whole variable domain GAGVSQSPSNKVTEKGKDVELRCDPISGHTALYWYRQSLGQGLEFLIYFQGNSAPDKSGLPSDRFSAERTGGSVSTLTIQRTQQEDSAVYLCASSLTTGYNEQFFGPGTRLTVL.

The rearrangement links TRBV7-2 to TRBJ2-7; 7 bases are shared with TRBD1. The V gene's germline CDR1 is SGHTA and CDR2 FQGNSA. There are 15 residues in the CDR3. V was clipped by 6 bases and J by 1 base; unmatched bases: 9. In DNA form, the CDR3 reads TGTGCCAGCAGTGCAGGGGGACCCAGGTCCTACGAGCAGTACTTC. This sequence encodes CASSAGGPRSYEQYF.